These 8 T cell receptor beta chains share one sample of origin, sequenced in a study of cytomegalovirus exposure and HLA in healthy donors. Profiling relied on immunoSEQ multiplex PCR, and the TCRdb table lists in-frame clones only, not all of them. The repertoire holds 100,000 to 150,000 clones, with 89% as singletons. Sequencing was carried out using PBMCs. Source of these receptors: a woman in her late teens or twenties in good health and CMV-seronegative.

This clone has more than one count but fewer than ten. The chain recombines TRBV2 with TRBJ1-1, with 12 bases fitting TRBD1. Trimming took 6 bases from V and 4 from J; bases not matched to a gene: 3. CDR1 SNHLY and CDR2 FYNNEI come from the germline V gene. The CDR3 consists of 14 residues. For the CDR3, the DNA is TGTGCCAGCAGGGGACAGGGGGCCATCACTGAAGCTTTCTTT. Its protein product is CASRGQGAITEAFF.

V and J are TRBV29-1 and TRBJ2-2, with D perhaps matching TRBD2 (6 bases). CDR1 is SQVTM and CDR2 is ANQGSEA in the germline V gene. Trimming left V 6 bases short and J 5 bases short, with 10 bases between. This CDR3 spans 12 amino acids. The CDR3 spells CSVGRGTGELFF. In DNA form, the CDR3 reads TGCAGCGTGGGGCGGGGAACCGGGGAGCTGTTTTTT.

This clone has a single count. The junction does not match germline at one end; this may be a read error. The chain is built from TRBV10-3 and TRBJ1-4; TRBD1 agrees at 7 bases. CDR1 ENHRY and CDR2 SYGVKD come from the germline V gene. CDR3 size: 14 residues. The CDR3 loop reads CATSRGPTNEKLFF. For the CDR3, the DNA is TGTGCCACCAGTAGGGGGCCGACTAATGAAAAACTGTTTTTT.

The chain couples TRBV6-5 to TRBJ1-3; D remains unclear. The CDR3 runs 12 residues. The germline V and J ends were trimmed by 7 bases and 0 bases, with 4 bases remaining between them. Germline V CDR1 and CDR2: MNHEY, SVGAGI. CDR3 coding DNA: TGTGCCAGCATGGCCTCTGGAAACACCATATATTTT. Translating gives CASMASGNTIYF.

J is TRBJ1-4 and V is TRBV9; the D is unclear. V was cut by 3 bases and J by 5 bases, with 14 bases left in between. Germline V lookup: CDR1 SGDLS, CDR2 YYNGEE. This CDR3 spans 15 amino acids. The chain's CDR3 is CASSAGLADNEKLFF. The CDR3 coding sequence is TGTGCCAGCAGCGCTGGACTAGCCGACAATGAAAAACTGTTTTTT.

The gene calls are TRBV18 and TRBJ2-4, with D perhaps matching TRBD1 (8 bases). The CDR3 sequence is 14 residues long. The germline CDR1 and CDR2 sequences are KGHSH and LQKENI. With 4 bases removed from V and 4 bases from J, the gap between germline ends came to 11 bases. The CDR3 loop is CASSLQGGKNIQYF. The CDR3 bases are TGTGCCAGCTCACTACAGGGGGGGAAAAACATTCAGTACTTC.

This chain links TRBV5-1 with TRBJ1-1; 8 positions agree with TRBD1. This CDR3 contains 15 residues. Germline CDR1 reads SGHRS; CDR2 reads YFSETQ. V lost 3 bases to trimming and J lost 5 bases; unmatched junction nucleotides: 9. The CDR3 is CASSYDGTGRTEAFF. CDR3 nucleotides: TGCGCCAGCAGCTATGATGGGACAGGACGGACTGAAGCTTTCTTT.

This chain joins TRBV5-1 and TRBJ1-4; D may be TRBD1 (5 bases). The CDR3 covers 15 residues. Per germline, CDR1 SGHRS and CDR2 YFSETQ. V was pared by 4 bases and J by 8 bases, with 18 bases between. This CDR3 is CASSEDSWSGEKLFF. DNA for the CDR3: TGCGCCAGCAGCGAAGACAGTTGGAGTGGGGAAAAACTGTTTTTT.